These 23 T cell receptor beta chains came from one sample sequenced in a study of breast tumors, draining lymph nodes, adjacent tissues. The lymph nodes were axillary draining lymph nodes from breast cancer patients. TCRdb independently ran MiXCR on the multiplex PCR reads; one entry per CDR3 protein. Of around 130,000 distinct CDR3 sequences listed, approximately 30% were seen once; the top ten hold 2% to 2.5%. The sample was axillary lymph node tissue. These receptors were collected from a female donor with breast cancer. Some clones in this sample may be carry-over from other donors' samples.

This clonotype was detected ten times or more. A read error is possible here, since a much larger clone lies one base away. The chain employs TRBV6-6 and TRBJ1-5, with D hard to call. CDR3 length: 11 residues. V dropped 5 bases and J dropped 6 bases, with 5 bases sitting between them. Germline V lookup: CDR1 MNHNY, CDR2 SVGAGI (reference sequence). CDR3 loop: CASSPGQPQHF. The CDR3, as DNA: TGTGCCAGCAGTCCGGGTCAGCCCCAGCATTTT.

This clonotype was counted between two and nine times. A single base separates this from a much larger clone, so it may be a read error. As the CDR3 is not closed by the conserved phenylalanine or tryptophan, this likely results from a read error. The chain has TRBV19 and TRBJ2-6; the D gene is possibly TRBD1 (6 bases). Trimming shortened V by 5 bases and J by 0 bases, and 11 bases separated the two germline ends. This CDR3 spans 16 amino acids. CDR1 and CDR2 (germline): LNHDA, SQIVND (reference sequence). CDR3 sequence (DNA): TGTGCCAGTAGTCCCCCGGACAGCTCTGGGGCCAACGTCCTGACTTCC. Encoded protein: CASSPPDSSGANVLTS.

A note on this clonotype: Likely a read error: the CDR3 ends without its conserved phenylalanine or tryptophan. The limits of the CDR3 on the DNA are not certain, so only TCRdb's listed CDR3 is given. This rearrangement joins TRBV20-1 to TRBJ2-2. Germline values: CDR1 DFQATT, CDR2 SNEGSKA (reference sequence). The CDR3 has 13 amino acids, counting both end residues. The CDR3 sequence: CSVRAANTGERMS.

Only a few counts were recorded for this clonotype. Possible read error: a much larger clone is one base away. The CDR3 nucleotides are TGTGCCAGCAGCCTGCTAGCGGGGGCGACTGCAGATACGCAGTATTTT. Translation gives CASSLLAGATADTQYF. J is TRBJ2-3 and V is TRBV11-2; 10 nucleotides align to TRBD2. CDR1 is SGHAT, CDR2 FQNNGV, per germline. Trimming at V came to 5 bases and at J to 4 bases, leaving 9 bases not matched to a gene. The CDR3 contains 16 residues.

This clonotype was counted a single time. The V gene is TRBV4-2, the J gene TRBJ2-5; a weak D match, TRBD2 (6 bases). V was trimmed by 0 bases and J by 9 bases, leaving 17 bases between them. The CDR3 runs 15 residues. Germline V gives CDR1 LGHNA, CDR2 YNFKEQ. CDR3 in amino acids: CASSQDSGVGQPQYF. DNA of the CDR3: TGTGCCAGCAGCCAAGATTCGGGGGTCGGTCAGCCCCAGTACTTC.

This clonotype has a handful of counts. The chain is built from TRBV24-1 and TRBJ2-7, with D possibly being TRBD1 or TRBD2 (5 bases each). Germline loops: CDR1 KGHDR, CDR2 SFDVKD. CDR3 length: 13 residues. Trimming left V 8 bases short and J 3 bases short, with 13 bases between. DNA of the CDR3: TGTGCCACCAAGAGGGGCGCCTACTACGAGCAGTACTTC. Amino acids: CATKRGAYYEQYF.

The chain couples TRBV29-1 to TRBJ1-2, with unresolved D. Germline V gives CDR1 SQVTM, CDR2 ANQGSEA. The CDR3 runs 11 residues. As DNA, the CDR3 is TGCAGACTAACGAACAGTTATGGCTACACCTTC. It encodes CRLTNSYGYTF.

V is TRBV7-2 and J is TRBJ1-4; no clear D gene. The CDR3 has 15 residues. In germline, CDR1 is SGHTA, CDR2 FQGNSA. Trimming took off 5 bases at V and 7 bases at J, with 17 bases between the two ends. DNA for the CDR3: TGTGCCAGCAGCCCTACATCCGGGGTGGCTGAAAAACTGTTTTTT. This sequence encodes CASSPTSGVAEKLFF.

This clonotype was detected only a few times. With a much larger clone just one base away, this may be a read error. The V and J genes are TRBV4-2 and TRBJ1-2; D not certain. Between the trimmed V and J ends, which lost 4 bases and 4 bases, there was a span of 19 bases. The CDR3 is 16 residues long. Germline V CDR1 and CDR2: LGHNA, YNFKEQ. The CDR3 is CASSPRSGEDSYGYTF. The CDR3 DNA reads TGTGCCAGCAGCCCGAGGAGCGGGGAGGATTCCTATGGCTACACCTTC.

About this clonotype itself: A read error may be the cause here, since a much bigger clone is one base away. The chain carries TRBV28 and TRBJ1-2; D might be TRBD1 (6 bases). The CDR3 extends over 15 amino acids. Germline CDR1 reads MDHEN; CDR2 reads SYDVKM. Trimming cost V 8 bases and J 6 bases, with 22 bases left between them. The CDR3 DNA reads TGTGCCAGCGCTTTGGGGGGGGCGCAGAACGATGGCTACACCTTC. This codes for CASALGGAQNDGYTF.

This clonotype has only a few counts. With a much larger clone just one base away, this may be a read error. V and J are TRBV6-5 and TRBJ1-3, with TRBD1 as a possible D gene (5 bases). CDR1 and CDR2 from the germline V gene are MNHEY and SVGAGI. Trimming took off 8 bases at V and 1 base at J, with 15 bases between the two ends. This CDR3 has 15 amino acids. CDR3 sequence (DNA): TGTGCCAGCGGGCACCCAGGGCGTTCTGGAAACACCATATATTTT. Translated: CASGHPGRSGNTIYF.

This clonotype came up many times. This chain connects TRBV5-1 to TRBJ2-1, with D possibly TRBD2 on 5 matching bases. Looked up from germline, CDR1 is SGHRS and CDR2 is YFSETQ. The CDR3 contains 15 residues. V lost 0 bases and J lost 0, with 7 bases in between. CDR3 nucleotides: TGCGCCAGCAGCTTGGTGGGGAGCTCCTACAATGAGCAGTTCTTC. This encodes CASSLVGSSYNEQFF.

This clonotype was counted a few times. A much larger clone lies one base from this, so it may be a read error. The gene calls are TRBV6-6 and TRBJ1-3, with TRBD1 as a possible D gene (6 bases). CDR1 and CDR2 from the germline V gene are MNHNY and SVGAGI (reference sequence). The CDR3 has 14 residues. V was pared by 5 bases and J by 6 bases, with 14 bases between. This CDR3 reads CASSHRQGLNTIYF. The CDR3 region has the DNA TGTGCCAGCAGTCATCGGCAGGGGCTAAACACCATATATTTT.

This clonotype was seen a handful of times. With a much larger clone just one base away, this may be a read error. V and J are TRBV12-3 or TRBV12-4 and TRBJ2-1; the D gene is possibly TRBD1 (5 bases). The CDR3 loop spans 14 amino acids. V was pared by 5 bases and J by 4 bases, with 12 bases between. CDR3 coding DNA: TGTGCCAGCAGTAGCACAGGACGATACAATGAGCAGTTCTTC. It is translated as CASSSTGRYNEQFF.

Of note for this clonotype: At one end, the junction sequence differs from germline, possibly due to a read error. This rearrangement joins TRBV7-2 to TRBJ2-1, with no clear D. Germline V CDR1 and CDR2: SGHTA, FQGNSA. The CDR3 covers 18 residues. The CDR3 DNA follows: TGTGCCGGCAGCTTAGCCGGCCGTGTTCCCCTGGGTGGCAATGGGCAGTTCTTC. It encodes CAGSLAGRVPLGGNGQFF.

As to this clonotype: A much larger clone lies a single base off, so this may be a read error. This sequence joins TRBV20-1 and TRBJ1-2; tentatively, D is TRBD1 (5 bases). Per the germline V gene, CDR1 is DFQATT and CDR2 is SNEGSKA (reference sequence). Trimming took 3 bases from V and 7 from J, leaving 18 bases between them. CDR3 length: 14 residues. In DNA form, the CDR3 reads TGCAGTGCTAGTGGGGACGGTCGGAGCTCTGGCTACACCTTC. It translates to CSASGDGRSSGYTF.

There are many counts of this clonotype. The chain links TRBV20-1 to TRBJ2-5, with TRBD2 identical over 10 bases. Germline V gives CDR1 DFQATT, CDR2 SNEGSKA (reference sequence). The V gene end was trimmed by 3 bases and the J gene end by 5 bases; junction bases not matched to a gene: 18. This CDR3 contains 18 residues. The CDR3 protein is CSARFTGVAGGLRETQYF. CDR3 DNA: TGCAGTGCTAGGTTTACAGGGGTAGCGGGGGGTTTGAGGGAGACCCAGTACTTC.

The chain couples TRBV6-1 to TRBJ2-5; 14 nucleotides line up with TRBD2. The CDR3 length is 18 residues. Germline CDR1 reads MNHNS; CDR2 reads SASEGT. Trimming removed 1 base from V and 5 bases from J; junction bases left unmatched: 9. This CDR3 reads CASSEGTSGGPFGETQYF. For the CDR3, the DNA is TGTGCCAGCAGTGAAGGGACTAGCGGGGGGCCCTTTGGGGAGACCCAGTACTTC.

This rearrangement joins TRBV28 to TRBJ2-3; 12 bases align to TRBD1. CDR3 length: 16 amino acids. In germline, CDR1 is MDHEN, CDR2 SYDVKM. V dropped 10 bases and J dropped 2; count of bases not matched to a gene: 10. The chain's CDR3 is CATGDRGLSNTDTQYF. CDR3 coding DNA: TGTGCCACAGGGGACAGGGGGCTTTCTAACACAGATACGCAGTATTTT. The variable domain in full, completed from reference TRBV28 and TRBJ2-3, reads DVKVTQSSRYLVKRTGEKVFLECVQDMDHENMFWYRQDPGLGLRLIYFSYDVKMKEKGDIPEGYSVSREKKERFSLILESASTNQTSMYLCATGDRGLSNTDTQYFGPGTRLTVL.

This chain connects TRBV28 to TRBJ1-1, with a tentative D call TRBD1 (5 bases). This CDR3 has 14 residues. The V gene's germline CDR1 is MDHEN and CDR2 SYDVKM. Trimming left V 5 bases short and J 8 bases short, with 18 bases between. CDR3 nucleotide sequence: TGTGCCAGCAGTATGACACAACCACAGGAAGAAGCTTTCTTT. This gives the protein CASSMTQPQEEAFF.

In this sample, this clonotype turned up a few times. A much larger clone is a single base away; this may be a read error. The chain couples TRBV11-2 to TRBJ2-2, with 7 bases lining up with TRBD2. Germline assignment: CDR1 SGHAT and CDR2 FQNNGV. CDR3 size: 18 residues. The V and J ends lost 1 base and 2 bases, in that order; junction bases with no gene match: 10. CDR3 sequence (DNA): TGTGCCAGCAGCTTAGTGCTGACAGCGGGGATAAACACCGGGGAGCTGTTTTTT. Translation: CASSLVLTAGINTGELFF.

This clonotype was counted ten times or more. This sequence joins TRBV3-1 and TRBJ2-2; D is unresolved. Germline V gene sequence: CDR1 LGHDT, CDR2 YNNKEL (reference sequence). The V gene lost 4 bases and the J gene lost 5 bases, with 11 bases spanning the gap. The CDR3 runs to 14 residues. Written as DNA, the CDR3 is TGTGCCAGCAGCCCCCATGGCTCGACCGGGGAGCTGTTTTTT. Its translation is CASSPHGSTGELFF.

The genes are TRBV7-2 and TRBJ2-5, with TRBD2 matching over 7 bases. Germline V gene lookup returns CDR1 SGHTA and CDR2 FQGNSA. The J segment lost 4 bases and the V segment lost 2 bases, leaving 7 bases of the junction unmatched. The length of the CDR3 is 15 residues. CDR3 in DNA: TGTGCCAGCAGCTTAACGGCGGGAGCGAGAGAGACCCAGTACTTC. This translates into CASSLTAGARETQYF.